Listed below are T cell receptor beta chains from one sample, sequenced in a study of T cells in Graves' hyperthyroidism and ophthalmopathy. TCRdb re-analysed the multiplex PCR reads in MiXCR, keeping a single row per CDR3 protein. This table holds around 560,000 distinct CDR3 sequences, over 15% found once. The sample consisted of blood. These receptors were taken from a woman aged 18-30 years with Graves' hyperthyroidism. CDR3s include the opening cysteine and the closing phenylalanine or tryptophan. The D gene is left open where the match is weak. Where a row states a size, it is once, few, many or the class of an expanded clone; other rows omit it.

clone size: NA; V gene: TRBV12-3/TRBV12-4; D gene: NA; J gene: TRBJ1-2; CDR3 protein: CARIWGYTF; CDR3 DNA: TGTGCCAGGATATGGGGCTACACCTTC
clone size: few; V gene: TRBV5-4; D gene: NA; J gene: TRBJ1-2; CDR3 protein: CASSLISGQSYGYTF; CDR3 DNA: TGTGCCAGCAGCTTGATATCGGGGCAAAGCTATGGCTACACCTTC
clone size: few; V gene: TRBV18; D gene: NA; J gene: TRBJ2-1; CDR3 protein: CASSPGSPGDEQFF; CDR3 DNA: TGTGCCAGCTCACCAGGGTCCCCCGGCGATGAGCAGTTCTTC
clone size: NA; V gene: TRBV27; D gene: TRBD1; J gene: TRBJ2-1; CDR3 protein: CASSSGQGGNEQFF; CDR3 DNA: TGTGCCAGCAGTTCGGGACAGGGGGGCAATGAGCAGTTCTTC
clone size: many; V gene: TRBV20-1; D gene: NA; J gene: TRBJ2-7; CDR3 protein: CSARSTPSQAYEQYF; CDR3 DNA: TGCAGTGCTAGGTCCACCCCGTCCCAAGCCTACGAGCAGTACTTC
clone size: few; V gene: TRBV12-3/TRBV12-4; D gene: NA; J gene: TRBJ1-2; CDR3 protein: CASSLARVYGYTF; CDR3 DNA: TGTGCCAGCAGCCTCGCCCGAGTCTATGGCTACACCTTC
clone size: many; V gene: TRBV11-2; D gene: NA; J gene: TRBJ1-4; CDR3 protein: CASSLGAGYSEKLFF; CDR3 DNA: TGTGCCAGCAGCTTAGGGGCGGGGTATTCTGAAAAACTGTTTTTT
clone size: many; V gene: TRBV27; D gene: TRBD1; J gene: TRBJ2-6; CDR3 protein: CASRRTGTSSGANVLTF; CDR3 DNA: TGTGCCAGCAGACGGACAGGGACGTCGTCTGGGGCCAACGTCCTGACTTTC
clone size: many; V gene: TRBV28; D gene: TRBD2; J gene: TRBJ2-7; CDR3 protein: CASSWGAGGSGGEQYF; CDR3 DNA: TGTGCCAGCTCGTGGGGAGCGGGAGGCTCCGGGGGCGAGCAGTACTTC
clone size: NA; V gene: TRBV7-6; D gene: NA; J gene: TRBJ2-5; CDR3 protein: CASSTMGVQETQYF; CDR3 DNA: TGTGCCAGCAGCACCATGGGGGTACAAGAGACCCAGTACTTC
clone size: many; V gene: TRBV2; D gene: NA; J gene: TRBJ1-2; CDR3 protein: CAMRGGGDDGYTF; CDR3 DNA: TGTGCCATGCGGGGTGGGGGCGATGATGGCTACACCTTC
clone size: few; V gene: TRBV7-2; D gene: TRBD2; J gene: TRBJ2-7; CDR3 protein: CASSLRLARENVYEQYF; CDR3 DNA: TGTGCCAGCAGCCTCCGACTAGCCCGGGAGAATGTCTACGAGCAGTACTTC
clone size: many; V gene: TRBV11-2; D gene: NA; J gene: TRBJ1-1; CDR3 protein: CASSARRGGTEAFF; CDR3 DNA: TGTGCCAGCAGCGCCAGGAGGGGCGGGACTGAAGCTTTCTTT
clone size: few; V gene: TRBV30; D gene: NA; J gene: TRBJ1-5; CDR3 protein: CAWNTNSNQPQHF; CDR3 DNA: TGTGCCTGGAACACCAATAGCAATCAGCCCCAGCATTTT
clone size: NA; V gene: TRBV6-1; D gene: TRBD1; J gene: TRBJ1-1; CDR3 protein: CASSGDRGLSEAFF; CDR3 DNA: TGTGCCAGCAGTGGAGACAGGGGGCTTTCTGAAGCTTTCTTT
clone size: NA; V gene: TRBV27; D gene: TRBD2; J gene: TRBJ2-3; CDR3 protein: CASSLPTGTSADTQYF; CDR3 DNA: TGTGCCAGCAGCTTACCAACCGGGACTAGCGCAGATACGCAGTATTTT
clone size: few; V gene: TRBV24-1; D gene: TRBD1; J gene: TRBJ2-3; CDR3 protein: CATSDRTGPDTDTQYF; CDR3 DNA: TGTGCCACCAGTGATAGGACAGGACCGGACACAGATACGCAGTATTTT
clone size: few; V gene: TRBV20-1; D gene: NA; J gene: TRBJ2-1; CDR3 protein: CSARIGDSYNEQFF; CDR3 DNA: TGCAGTGCTAGGATCGGGGATTCCTACAATGAGCAGTTCTTC
clone size: many; V gene: TRBV28; D gene: TRBD1; J gene: TRBJ2-7; CDR3 protein: CASSSPGQGFLKQYF; CDR3 DNA: TGTGCCAGCAGCTCCCCGGGACAGGGCTTCTTGAAGCAGTACTTC
clone size: many; V gene: TRBV10-3; D gene: NA; J gene: TRBJ2-5; CDR3 protein: CAISQHLNGQETQYF; CDR3 DNA: TGTGCCATCAGCCAACACCTGAATGGACAGGAGACCCAGTACTTC
clone size: few; V gene: TRBV6-1; D gene: NA; J gene: TRBJ2-7; CDR3 protein: CASSEASYTGYEQYF; CDR3 DNA: TGTGCCAGCAGTGAAGCAAGTTACACGGGCTACGAGCAGTACTTC
clone size: few; V gene: TRBV15; D gene: NA; J gene: TRBJ2-3; CDR3 protein: CATSSGLSDTQYF; CDR3 DNA: TGTGCCACCAGCAGCGGTCTCTCAGATACGCAGTATTTT
clone size: many; V gene: TRBV28; D gene: NA; J gene: TRBJ1-5; CDR3 protein: CASSYPGHFGNQPQHF; CDR3 DNA: TGTGCCAGCAGTTATCCGGGACATTTTGGCAATCAGCCCCAGCATTTT
clone size: few; V gene: TRBV6-1; D gene: TRBD1; J gene: TRBJ1-1; CDR3 protein: CASSTLDRLSTEAFF; CDR3 DNA: TGTGCCAGCAGTACCTTGGACAGGTTGTCCACTGAAGCTTTCTTT
clone size: NA; V gene: TRBV11-2; D gene: NA; J gene: TRBJ2-1; CDR3 protein: CASSLQGSSYNDQFF; CDR3 DNA: TGTGCCAGCAGCTTACAGGGGAGCTCCTACAATGATCAGTTCTTC
clone size: few; V gene: TRBV10-3; D gene: NA; J gene: TRBJ2-5; CDR3 protein: CAISESTRGWETQYF; CDR3 DNA: TGTGCCATCAGTGAGTCGACGAGGGGCTGGGAGACCCAGTACTTC
clone size: NA; V gene: TRBV12-3/TRBV12-4; D gene: NA; J gene: TRBJ1-5; CDR3 protein: CARSYNSNQPQHF; CDR3 DNA: TGTGCCAGGAGCTACAATAGCAATCAGCCCCAGCATTTT
clone size: NA; V gene: TRBV3-1; D gene: NA; J gene: TRBJ1-3; CDR3 protein: CASSQAFAGNTIYF; CDR3 DNA: TGTGCCAGCAGCCAAGCCTTCGCTGGAAACACCATATATTTT
clone size: NA; V gene: TRBV20-1; D gene: TRBD2; J gene: TRBJ2-7; CDR3 protein: CSAKGLADHEQYF; CDR3 DNA: TGCAGTGCTAAAGGGCTAGCGGACCACGAGCAGTACTTC
clone size: few; V gene: TRBV5-1; D gene: NA; J gene: TRBJ2-1; CDR3 protein: CASSGGTAYSYNEQFF; CDR3 DNA: TGCGCCAGCAGCGGAGGGACAGCTTACTCCTACAATGAGCAGTTCTTC
clone size: few; V gene: TRBV29-1; D gene: NA; J gene: TRBJ2-2; CDR3 protein: CSVEKVVNTGELFF; CDR3 DNA: TGCAGCGTTGAAAAGGTAGTGAACACCGGGGAGCTGTTTTTT
clone size: few; V gene: TRBV27; D gene: TRBD1; J gene: TRBJ2-7; CDR3 protein: CASSLLQDRDEQYF; CDR3 DNA: TGTGCCAGCAGTTTGCTACAGGACAGGGACGAGCAGTACTTC
clone size: NA; V gene: TRBV12-3/TRBV12-4; D gene: NA; J gene: TRBJ2-1; CDR3 protein: CAGSLLGGNEQFF; CDR3 DNA: TGTGCCGGCAGTTTATTGGGGGGCAATGAGCAGTTCTTC
clone size: few; V gene: TRBV7-2; D gene: TRBD1; J gene: TRBJ1-4; CDR3 protein: CASSVSYRGPNEKLFF; CDR3 DNA: TGTGCCAGCAGCGTCTCTTACAGGGGGCCCAATGAAAAACTGTTTTTT
clone size: many; V gene: TRBV6-1; D gene: TRBD1; J gene: TRBJ1-5; CDR3 protein: CASSRQGLINQPQHF; CDR3 DNA: TGTGCCAGCAGTCGACAGGGGCTAATCAATCAGCCCCAGCATTTT
clone size: NA; V gene: TRBV5-1; D gene: NA; J gene: TRBJ2-1; CDR3 protein: CASSLEGPSDEQFF; CDR3 DNA: TGCGCCAGCAGCTTGGAAGGTCCCTCCGATGAGCAGTTCTTC
clone size: few; V gene: TRBV6-1; D gene: NA; J gene: TRBJ2-4; CDR3 protein: CASSEARGTSSNIQYF; CDR3 DNA: TGTGCCAGCAGTGAAGCGAGGGGGACATCGTCAAACATTCAGTACTTC
clone size: many; V gene: TRBV7-2; D gene: TRBD2; J gene: TRBJ2-5; CDR3 protein: CASSYQREYRETQYF; CDR3 DNA: TGTGCCAGCAGCTACCAGCGGGAGTATCGAGAGACCCAGTACTTC
clone size: NA; V gene: TRBV5-1; D gene: NA; J gene: TRBJ2-2; CDR3 protein: CASSLQANTGELFF; CDR3 DNA: TGCGCCAGCAGCTTGCAGGCGAACACCGGGGAGCTGTTTTTT
clone size: few; V gene: TRBV5-6; D gene: NA; J gene: TRBJ1-6; CDR3 protein: CASSLRTANSPLHF; CDR3 DNA: TGTGCCAGCAGCTTAAGGACAGCAAATTCACCCCTCCACTTT
clone size: NA; V gene: TRBV20-1; D gene: NA; J gene: TRBJ2-1; CDR3 protein: CSALTGTRGDEHFF; CDR3 DNA: TGCAGTGCGCTCACCGGGACTCGGGGCGATGAGCACTTCTTC
clone size: NA; V gene: TRBV18; D gene: NA; J gene: TRBJ1-3; CDR3 protein: CASSPGRGSGNTIYF; CDR3 DNA: TGTGCCAGCTCACCAGGCAGGGGCTCTGGAAACACCATATATTTT
clone size: few; V gene: TRBV6-5; D gene: NA; J gene: TRBJ2-1; CDR3 protein: CASSYSPQANEQFF; CDR3 DNA: TGTGCCAGCAGTTACTCCCCCCAAGCCAATGAGCAGTTCTTC
clone size: NA; V gene: TRBV29-1; D gene: NA; J gene: TRBJ2-3; CDR3 protein: CSGTGTFTDTQYF; CDR3 DNA: TGCAGCGGGACCGGGACTTTCACAGATACGCAGTATTTT
clone size: NA; V gene: TRBV27; D gene: TRBD2; J gene: TRBJ2-3; CDR3 protein: CASSPLAGAQGDTQYF; CDR3 DNA: TGTGCCAGCAGTCCCCTAGCGGGAGCCCAGGGGGATACGCAGTATTTT
clone size: many; V gene: TRBV12-3/TRBV12-4; D gene: NA; J gene: TRBJ2-7; CDR3 protein: CASRQHSYEQYF; CDR3 DNA: TGTGCCAGCAGGCAGCACTCCTACGAGCAGTACTTC
clone size: NA; V gene: TRBV12-3/TRBV12-4; D gene: TRBD1; J gene: TRBJ1-2; CDR3 protein: CASHRSGQTYGYTF; CDR3 DNA: TGTGCCAGTCACCGATCGGGACAGACCTATGGCTACACCTTC
clone size: once; V gene: TRBV11-2; D gene: NA; J gene: TRBJ2-1; CDR3 protein: CASSLVTVQPRQFF; CDR3 DNA: TGTGCCAGCAGCTTAGTTACGGTCCAGCCACGACAGTTCTTC
clone size: NA; V gene: TRBV12-3/TRBV12-4; D gene: TRBD2; J gene: TRBJ2-3; CDR3 protein: CASRGLAGGMDTQYF; CDR3 DNA: TGTGCCAGCAGGGGTCTAGCGGGAGGAATGGATACGCAGTATTTT
clone size: few; V gene: TRBV19; D gene: NA; J gene: TRBJ2-2; CDR3 protein: CASNLDTTGELFF; CDR3 DNA: TGTGCCAGTAATCTCGATACAACCGGGGAGCTGTTTTTT
clone size: few; V gene: TRBV5-1; D gene: NA; J gene: TRBJ1-2; CDR3 protein: CASRRDNYGYTF; CDR3 DNA: TGCGCCAGCAGAAGGGACAACTATGGCTACACCTTC